A selection of T cell receptor beta chains follows, all from one sample in a study of cytotoxic CD8 clonotypes in ibrutinib-treated CLL. Sequenced by immunoSEQ multiplex PCR; TCRdb stores in-frame clones only, minus some. The sample holds 300,000 or so clones, roughly 70% seen once. Source: PBMCs, taken after 36 months of ibrutinib treatment. The receptors were sampled from a human donor with chronic lymphocytic leukemia. CDR3s include the opening cysteine and the closing phenylalanine or tryptophan. The D gene is left open where the match is weak. Not all rows give a size; the values are once, few, many and, for expanded clones, a class.

v_gene: TRBV29-1; j_gene: TRBJ2-2; abundance: .; d_gene: .; CDR3nt: TGCAGCGTTTTAGGGGCCGGGGAGCTGTTTTTT; CDR3aa: CSVLGAGELFF
v_gene: TRBV11-2; j_gene: TRBJ2-1; abundance: .; d_gene: .; CDR3nt: TGTGCCAGCAGCTTCGAATCATGGAATGAGCAGTTCTTC; CDR3aa: CASSFESWNEQFF
v_gene: TRBV2; j_gene: TRBJ1-2; abundance: .; d_gene: .; CDR3nt: TGTGCCAGCAGTGATAGGGCTAACTATGGCTACACCTTC; CDR3aa: CASSDRANYGYTF
v_gene: TRBV4-1; j_gene: TRBJ1-1; abundance: .; d_gene: TRBD1; CDR3nt: TGCGCCAGCAGCCAAGATCGTGGTGCAGGGGGTCCTGAAGCTTTCTTT; CDR3aa: CASSQDRGAGGPEAFF
v_gene: TRBV7-3; j_gene: TRBJ2-1; abundance: .; d_gene: TRBD2; CDR3nt: TGTGCCAGCAGCTTAAATTACCGGACTAGCGGTGACAATGAGCAGTTCTTC; CDR3aa: CASSLNYRTSGDNEQFF
v_gene: TRBV11-2; j_gene: TRBJ2-5; abundance: few; d_gene: .; CDR3nt: TGTGCCAGCAGCTTAGTCCGGGGGCGATCCCAAGAGACCCAGTACTTC; CDR3aa: CASSLVRGRSQETQYF
v_gene: TRBV10-3; j_gene: TRBJ2-3; abundance: .; d_gene: TRBD1; CDR3nt: TGTGCCATCAGTGTCGAGTCAGGACAGGGCACAGATACGCAGTATTTT; CDR3aa: CAISVESGQGTDTQYF
v_gene: TRBV18; j_gene: TRBJ1-1; abundance: few; d_gene: .; CDR3nt: TGTGCCAGCTCACCAGATACGAATGAAGCTTTCTTT; CDR3aa: CASSPDTNEAFF
v_gene: TRBV25-1; j_gene: TRBJ2-5; abundance: .; d_gene: .; CDR3nt: TGTGCCAGCACGCCCAGACAGGCTGGGGAGACCCAGTACTTC; CDR3aa: CASTPRQAGETQYF
v_gene: TRBV29-1; j_gene: TRBJ2-3; abundance: once; d_gene: .; CDR3nt: TGCAGCGTTGTCAGGGAGATAAGCACAGATACGCAGTATTTT; CDR3aa: CSVVREISTDTQYF
v_gene: TRBV5-4; j_gene: TRBJ1-1; abundance: .; d_gene: .; CDR3nt: TGTGCCAGCATGTCCGCTACGAACACTGAAGCTTTCTTT; CDR3aa: CASMSATNTEAFF
v_gene: TRBV29-1; j_gene: TRBJ2-1; abundance: .; d_gene: TRBD2; CDR3nt: TGCAGCGTTCTGAGGAGCGGGGGGATCCCAGGCAATGAGCAGTTCTTC; CDR3aa: CSVLRSGGIPGNEQFF
v_gene: TRBV29-1; j_gene: TRBJ2-3; abundance: .; d_gene: .; CDR3nt: TGCAGCGCGAGGGGACTCCTCCACACGGATACGCAGTATTTT; CDR3aa: CSARGLLHTDTQYF
v_gene: TRBV18; j_gene: TRBJ2-3; abundance: .; d_gene: .; CDR3nt: TGTGCCAGCTCACCGGGGGTGGGAGATACGCAGTATTTT; CDR3aa: CASSPGVGDTQYF
v_gene: TRBV29-1; j_gene: TRBJ2-7; abundance: .; d_gene: TRBD1; CDR3nt: TGCAGCGTTGAATTCGACAGGGGCCCCTACGAGCAGTACTTC; CDR3aa: CSVEFDRGPYEQYF
v_gene: TRBV27; j_gene: TRBJ2-3; abundance: .; d_gene: .; CDR3nt: TGTGCCAGCAGTTTATCGAAGGGGGCGGGAGCAGATACGCAGTATTTT; CDR3aa: CASSLSKGAGADTQYF
v_gene: TRBV2; j_gene: TRBJ2-1; abundance: few; d_gene: TRBD2; CDR3nt: TGTGCCAGCAGTTACGGGCCTAGCGGGGGGGCCGGGCAGTTCTTC; CDR3aa: CASSYGPSGGAGQFF
v_gene: TRBV9; j_gene: TRBJ1-2; abundance: .; d_gene: .; CDR3nt: TGTGCCAGCCACCATAACTATGGCTACACCTTC; CDR3aa: CASHHNYGYTF
v_gene: TRBV4-1; j_gene: TRBJ2-2; abundance: .; d_gene: TRBD1; CDR3nt: TGCGCCAGCAGCCAATGGGGACAGGGACTACGGCGGGAGCTGTTTTTT; CDR3aa: CASSQWGQGLRRELFF
v_gene: TRBV10-2; j_gene: TRBJ1-2; abundance: once; d_gene: .; CDR3nt: TGCGCCAGCAGTGAAGTCAAGCGTGCAGGGCCTAACTATGGCTACACCTTC; CDR3aa: CASSEVKRAGPNYGYTF
v_gene: TRBV28; j_gene: TRBJ2-5; abundance: .; d_gene: .; CDR3nt: TGTGCCAGCAGTTTTGATCAAGAGACCCAGTACTTC; CDR3aa: CASSFDQETQYF
v_gene: TRBV4-1; j_gene: TRBJ2-3; abundance: .; d_gene: .; CDR3nt: TGCGCCAGCAGCCAAGAGCGTGGAAAGGGAACAGATACGCAGTATTTT; CDR3aa: CASSQERGKGTDTQYF
v_gene: TRBV9; j_gene: TRBJ1-1; abundance: .; d_gene: .; CDR3nt: TGTGCCAGCAGCGTAGTGCATGGGGGTCCAGGGACGAACACTGAAGCTTTCTTT; CDR3aa: CASSVVHGGPGTNTEAFF
v_gene: TRBV7-7; j_gene: TRBJ2-4; abundance: .; d_gene: .; CDR3nt: TGTGCCAGCAGCTCGACACCAATCCGGGACGGGGTAACCAAAAACATTCAGTACTTC; CDR3aa: CASSSTPIRDGVTKNIQYF
v_gene: TRBV6-5; j_gene: TRBJ1-5; abundance: once; d_gene: TRBD1; CDR3nt: TGTGCCAGCAGGAATAGACAGGGAGACAATCAGCCCCAGCATTTT; CDR3aa: CASRNRQGDNQPQHF
v_gene: TRBV4-3; j_gene: TRBJ2-5; abundance: .; d_gene: TRBD1; CDR3nt: TGCGCCAGCAGCCAAGCTGCGACAGGGGCCTGGTGGACCCAGTACTTC; CDR3aa: CASSQAATGAWWTQYF
v_gene: TRBV6-1; j_gene: TRBJ2-7; abundance: few; d_gene: .; CDR3nt: TGTGCCAGCAGTGAAGGGACATACTCCTACGAGCAGTACTTC; CDR3aa: CASSEGTYSYEQYF
v_gene: TRBV7-9; j_gene: TRBJ1-4; abundance: .; d_gene: .; CDR3nt: TGTGCCAGCAGCTTATCGGGCGGCCATCATGAAAAACTGTTTTTT; CDR3aa: CASSLSGGHHEKLFF
v_gene: TRBV25-1; j_gene: TRBJ1-1; abundance: few; d_gene: TRBD1; CDR3nt: TGTGCCAGCACCTTAGGGCAGGGGGCAACTGAAGCTTTCTTT; CDR3aa: CASTLGQGATEAFF
v_gene: TRBV10-3; j_gene: TRBJ2-7; abundance: few; d_gene: TRBD2; CDR3nt: TGTGCCATCAGTGAGTCGTTACGGGGGGGAGGTTTTTCCTACGAGCAGTACTTC; CDR3aa: CAISESLRGGGFSYEQYF
v_gene: TRBV29-1; j_gene: TRBJ1-2; abundance: .; d_gene: .; CDR3nt: TGCAGCGTTTTCCGGCTCAGGGGACCTGGCTACACCTTC; CDR3aa: CSVFRLRGPGYTF
v_gene: TRBV6-5; j_gene: TRBJ2-4; abundance: few; d_gene: TRBD1; CDR3nt: TGTGCCAGCAAGGGAGTACCGGGGGACAGGTTGTACTTC; CDR3aa: CASKGVPGDRLYF
v_gene: TRBV6-6; j_gene: TRBJ1-4; abundance: .; d_gene: TRBD1; CDR3nt: TGTGCCAGCAGTATCCCCGGGACAGGGGAATTTGAAAAACTGTTTTTT; CDR3aa: CASSIPGTGEFEKLFF
v_gene: TRBV25-1; j_gene: TRBJ2-7; abundance: few; d_gene: .; CDR3nt: TGTGCCAGCAGAGGAGTTCGCGAGCAGTACTTC; CDR3aa: CASRGVREQYF
v_gene: TRBV5-4; j_gene: TRBJ1-2; abundance: few; d_gene: .; CDR3nt: TGTGCCAGCAGCCCTCCTTGGGGCGGAGGGGGCTACACCTTC; CDR3aa: CASSPPWGGGGYTF
v_gene: TRBV28; j_gene: TRBJ1-2; abundance: .; d_gene: TRBD1; CDR3nt: TGTGCCAGCAGCCTCGGGACAGGCGTTGGCTACACCTTC; CDR3aa: CASSLGTGVGYTF
v_gene: TRBV11-3; j_gene: TRBJ2-5; abundance: few; d_gene: TRBD1; CDR3nt: TGTGCCAGCAGCTCCGGACAGGGGGAGACCCAGTACTTC; CDR3aa: CASSSGQGETQYF
v_gene: TRBV7-8; j_gene: TRBJ2-7; abundance: .; d_gene: .; CDR3nt: TGTGCCAGCCGATTGGGGCTCGAGCAGTACTTC; CDR3aa: CASRLGLEQYF
v_gene: TRBV7-2; j_gene: TRBJ2-2; abundance: .; d_gene: TRBD2; CDR3nt: TGTGCCAGCACTCTTCAGCGGGGCAACACCGGGGAGCTGTTTTTT; CDR3aa: CASTLQRGNTGELFF
v_gene: TRBV5-1; j_gene: TRBJ2-7; abundance: .; d_gene: .; CDR3nt: TGCGCCAGCAGCTTGGAGGGAGGGGGATACGAGCAGTACTTC; CDR3aa: CASSLEGGGYEQYF
v_gene: TRBV29-1; j_gene: TRBJ2-7; abundance: .; d_gene: .; CDR3nt: TGCAGCGCCGGAGGGGGTGGGACATCGGCGCAGTACTTC; CDR3aa: CSAGGGGTSAQYF
v_gene: TRBV28; j_gene: TRBJ1-1; abundance: .; d_gene: .; CDR3nt: TGTGCCAGCAGTTTCGGGGGGACTAGCACTGAAGCTTTCTTT; CDR3aa: CASSFGGTSTEAFF
v_gene: TRBV10-3; j_gene: TRBJ2-1; abundance: .; d_gene: TRBD2; CDR3nt: TGTGCCATCAGTTCAATAGCGGGAGACGAGAGGGAGCAGTTCTTC; CDR3aa: CAISSIAGDEREQFF
v_gene: TRBV29-1; j_gene: TRBJ2-7; abundance: .; d_gene: .; CDR3nt: TGCAGCGTTGAGGACGCAGCCTCCTACGAGCAGTACTTC; CDR3aa: CSVEDAASYEQYF
v_gene: TRBV18; j_gene: TRBJ1-2; abundance: .; d_gene: .; CDR3nt: TGTGCCAGCTCTGCCGGGACAATTTATGGCTACACCTTC; CDR3aa: CASSAGTIYGYTF
v_gene: TRBV4-3; j_gene: TRBJ2-7; abundance: .; d_gene: .; CDR3nt: TGCGCCAGCAGCCAAGAAGGAGGTTACGAGCAGTACTTC; CDR3aa: CASSQEGGYEQYF
v_gene: TRBV11-3; j_gene: TRBJ1-5; abundance: .; d_gene: TRBD1; CDR3nt: TGTGCCAGCAGCTTAGGGGGGGACAGGGCATGTCAGCCCCAGCATTTT; CDR3aa: CASSLGGDRACQPQHF
v_gene: TRBV29-1; j_gene: TRBJ2-3; abundance: .; d_gene: TRBD2; CDR3nt: TGCAGCGTTGACCAGCGGGGTGGTACAGATACGCAGTATTTT; CDR3aa: CSVDQRGGTDTQYF
v_gene: TRBV5-1; j_gene: TRBJ2-3; abundance: .; d_gene: .; CDR3nt: TGCGCCAGCAGCTTGGCGGGTACAGATACGCAGTATTTT; CDR3aa: CASSLAGTDTQYF
v_gene: TRBV5-1; j_gene: TRBJ1-1; abundance: .; d_gene: .; CDR3nt: TGCGCCAGCAGCACCGGGGGAGAGCACACTGAAGCTTTCTTT; CDR3aa: CASSTGGEHTEAFF
v_gene: TRBV28; j_gene: TRBJ2-3; abundance: .; d_gene: .; CDR3nt: TGTGCCAGCAGTTGGGCGATCACAGATACGCAGTATTTT; CDR3aa: CASSWAITDTQYF
v_gene: TRBV14; j_gene: TRBJ2-5; abundance: .; d_gene: TRBD2; CDR3nt: TGTGCCAGCAGCCTGCCAGGACTAGCGAGAGTCCGGGAGACCCAGTACTTC; CDR3aa: CASSLPGLARVRETQYF
v_gene: TRBV15; j_gene: TRBJ2-1; abundance: few; d_gene: TRBD2; CDR3nt: TGTGCCACCAGCAGAGATTTAGGCGGGGGGTACAATGAGCAGTTCTTC; CDR3aa: CATSRDLGGGYNEQFF
v_gene: TRBV29-1; j_gene: TRBJ2-1; abundance: .; d_gene: .; CDR3nt: TGCAGCGTCGTACGGGGGAGTGGGGGCAATGAGCAGTTCTTC; CDR3aa: CSVVRGSGGNEQFF
v_gene: TRBV13; j_gene: TRBJ2-1; abundance: .; d_gene: TRBD2; CDR3nt: TGTGCCAGCAGCTTAGGCCTGGGGGGAGGGCAACCCCTCTACAATGAGCAGTTCTTC; CDR3aa: CASSLGLGGGQPLYNEQFF